These T cell receptor beta chains were read from a single sample in a study of T cells after yellow fever vaccination. TCRdb used MiXCR to reprocess the 5' RACE reads, holding one entry per CDR3 protein. The sample lists 300,000 or so distinct CDR3 sequences, 7.5% to 9.5% seen once, with over 3% in the top ten. Source: CD4+ T cells sorted from PBMCs, taken 5 days after the yellow fever booster vaccination. All receptors come from a man between 18 and 35 years old who received the YFV17D yellow fever vaccine. The CDR3 runs from the conserved cysteine through the conserved F or W. The D gene is left open where the match is weak. Only part of the rows carry a size: once, few, many, or a class if the clone is expanded.

j_call clone_size d_call v_call cdr3_nt cdr3_aa
TRBJ1-5 few - TRBV12-3/TRBV12-4 TGTGCCAGCAGCTTAAGGGGGGGTGGGAGCAATCAGCCCCAGCATTTT CASSLRGGGSNQPQHF
TRBJ2-3 few TRBD2 TRBV7-8 TGTGCCAGCAGGCGCGGGACTAGCGGGGGGGCGCTCACAGATACGCAGTATTTT CASRRGTSGGALTDTQYF
TRBJ2-7 once TRBD1 TRBV5-6 TGTGCCAGCAGCCCCACGGGACAGGGGGCTCGTGAGCAGTACTTC CASSPTGQGAREQYF
TRBJ2-3 few - TRBV20-1 TGCAGTGCTAGAGATCCCAGCGGATCCGGTGGTACGCAGTATTTT CSARDPSGSGGTQYF
TRBJ2-3 - - TRBV15 TGTGCCACCAGCCCGCCGGGGCTAGCTGGGGGTACGCAGTATTTT CATSPPGLAGGTQYF
TRBJ2-3 few - TRBV24-1 TGTGCCACCAGTCCAAGCGTCCCAGATACGCAGTATTTT CATSPSVPDTQYF
TRBJ1-6 many TRBD1 TRBV4-2 TGTGCCAGCAGCCAAGGAACAGGGGTATACTCACCCCTCCACTTT CASSQGTGVYSPLHF
TRBJ2-1 - TRBD2 TRBV11-3 TGTGCCAGCATCCCCCCCGCCGGTTGGGGGGGGTATATCAATGAGCAGTTCTTC CASIPPAGWGGYINEQFF
TRBJ2-2 few - TRBV4-1 TGCGCCAGCAGCCATCCCTGGGCGGCCGGCGATGACACCGGGGAGCTGTTTTTT CASSHPWAAGDDTGELFF
TRBJ1-1 - - TRBV4-3 TGCGCCACCACGCGAGGGGCAGGGCACATGAACACTGAAGCTTTCTTT CATTRGAGHMNTEAFF
TRBJ1-5 many TRBD1 TRBV20-1 TGCAGTGCAGGGACAGGGGAGGGCAATCAGCCCCAGCATTTT CSAGTGEGNQPQHF
TRBJ1-2 many TRBD1 TRBV7-2 TGTGCCAGCAGCACCGGACAGGGAGGGTTAGGCTACACCTTC CASSTGQGGLGYTF
TRBJ1-3 - - TRBV5-1 TGCGCCAGCAGCTACAACGAGAACTCTGGAAACACCATATATTTT CASSYNENSGNTIYF
TRBJ2-7 - - TRBV7-2 TGTGCCAGCAGCGTATTAGGTTTTCCCACCTACGAGCAGTACTTC CASSVLGFPTYEQYF
TRBJ2-3 - - TRBV7-2 TGTGCCAGCAGCTCCAACCGGGGGGCGGGCACAGATACGCAGTATTTT CASSSNRGAGTDTQYF
TRBJ1-1 - - TRBV20-1 TGCAGTGCTAGGAAGGCAGGGATGGACACTGAAGCTTTCTTT CSARKAGMDTEAFF
TRBJ2-5 many TRBD2 TRBV28 TGTGCCAGCAGCCCCGCTAGCGGTAACCAAGAGACCCAGTACTTC CASSPASGNQETQYF
TRBJ1-3 - - TRBV2 TGTGCCAGCAGCCCTGTGGAGGGAGGTGGAAACACCATATATTTT CASSPVEGGGNTIYF
TRBJ2-6 few TRBD2 TRBV19 TGTGCCAGTAGTATAGATTGGGGAGGGACTGCTGGGGCCAACGTCCTGACTTTC CASSIDWGGTAGANVLTF
TRBJ2-4 many - TRBV2 TGTGCCAGCAGAGGGTGGGGCCTAGCCAAAAACATTCAGTACTTC CASRGWGLAKNIQYF
TRBJ1-4 - TRBD1 TRBV27 TGTGCCAGCAGCGTCCGGTCAACCGGGACAGGGGATAAAACTAATGAAAAACTGTTTTTT CASSVRSTGTGDKTNEKLFF
TRBJ2-1 many TRBD1 TRBV20-1 TGCAGTGTGGTGGACAGGGGGTCGTATGGCTCCTACAATGAGCAGTTCTTC CSVVDRGSYGSYNEQFF
TRBJ2-1 few TRBD2 TRBV20-1 TGCAGTGCTGGTCGGGGGGGGGATGAGCAGTTCTTC CSAGRGGDEQFF
TRBJ1-1 few TRBD1 TRBV14 TGTGCCAGCAGCCAAGTCGATTTACAGGGGAAGGGGAACACTGAAGCTTTCTTT CASSQVDLQGKGNTEAFF
TRBJ1-2 - - TRBV27 TGTGCCAGCAGTTTAACTTTCCAGGGCTATGGCTACACCTTC CASSLTFQGYGYTF
TRBJ2-5 - TRBD1 TRBV25-1 TGTGCCAGCACACAGGGGGTGGTAGAGACCCAGTACTTC CASTQGVVETQYF
TRBJ1-2 many - TRBV12-5 TGTGCTAGTGGTTTGGAAGAGGCAGGCCTGCTCTATGGCTACACCTTC CASGLEEAGLLYGYTF
TRBJ2-3 few TRBD2 TRBV7-2 TGTGCCAGCAGCTTAGCCACTAGCGGGGGGTTCACAGATACGCAGTATTTT CASSLATSGGFTDTQYF
TRBJ1-3 few - TRBV12-3/TRBV12-4 TGTGCCAGCAGTTTACGGTCAGGATCAGGAAACACCATATATTTT CASSLRSGSGNTIYF